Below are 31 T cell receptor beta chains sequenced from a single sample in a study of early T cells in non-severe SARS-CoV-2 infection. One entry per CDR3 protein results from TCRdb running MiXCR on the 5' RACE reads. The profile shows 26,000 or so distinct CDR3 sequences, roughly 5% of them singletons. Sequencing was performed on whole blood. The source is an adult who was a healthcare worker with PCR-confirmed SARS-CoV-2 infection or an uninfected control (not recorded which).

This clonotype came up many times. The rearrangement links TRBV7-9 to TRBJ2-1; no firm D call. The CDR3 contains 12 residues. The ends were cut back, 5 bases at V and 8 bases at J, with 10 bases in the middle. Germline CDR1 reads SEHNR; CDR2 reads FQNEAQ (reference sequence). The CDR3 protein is CASSPLTDEQFF. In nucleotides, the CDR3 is TGTGCCAGCAGCCCACTAACCGATGAGCAGTTCTTC.

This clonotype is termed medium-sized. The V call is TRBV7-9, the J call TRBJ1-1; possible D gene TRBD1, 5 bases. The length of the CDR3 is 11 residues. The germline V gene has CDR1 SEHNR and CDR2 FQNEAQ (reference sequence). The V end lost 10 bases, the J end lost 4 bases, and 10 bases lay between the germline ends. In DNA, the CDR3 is TGTGCCATCCCAAGGGGCACTGAAGCTTTCTTT. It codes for CAIPRGTEAFF.

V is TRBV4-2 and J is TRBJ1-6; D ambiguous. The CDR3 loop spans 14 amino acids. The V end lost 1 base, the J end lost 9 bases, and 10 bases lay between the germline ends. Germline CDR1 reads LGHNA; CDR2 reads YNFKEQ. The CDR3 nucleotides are TGTGCCAGCAGCCAAGGAGGCAGTTTTTCACCCCTCCACTTT. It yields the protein CASSQGGSFSPLHF.

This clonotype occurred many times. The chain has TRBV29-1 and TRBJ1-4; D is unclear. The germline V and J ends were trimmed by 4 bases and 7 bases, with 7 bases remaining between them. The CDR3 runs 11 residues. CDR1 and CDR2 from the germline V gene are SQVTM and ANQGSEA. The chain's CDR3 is CSVVASEKLFF. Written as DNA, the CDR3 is TGCAGCGTTGTGGCTAGTGAAAAACTGTTTTTT.

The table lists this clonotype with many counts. The chain's CDR3 is CASSVQGAFNQPQHF. In nucleotides, the CDR3 is TGCGCCAGCAGCGTACAGGGGGCCTTCAATCAGCCCCAGCATTTT. The V and J genes are TRBV5-1 and TRBJ1-5, with 9 bases identical to TRBD1. V gave up 4 bases and J gave up 3 bases; unmatched junction bases: 5. CDR3 length equals 15 residues. Germline V CDR1 and CDR2: SGHRS, YFSETQ.

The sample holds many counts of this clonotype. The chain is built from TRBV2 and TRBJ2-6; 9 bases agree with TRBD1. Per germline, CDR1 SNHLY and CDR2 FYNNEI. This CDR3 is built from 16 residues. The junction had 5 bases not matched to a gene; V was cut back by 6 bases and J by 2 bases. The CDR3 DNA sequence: TGTGCCAGCAGGGGGACAGGGACCCCTGGGGCCAACGTCCTGACTTTC. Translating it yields CASRGTGTPGANVLTF.

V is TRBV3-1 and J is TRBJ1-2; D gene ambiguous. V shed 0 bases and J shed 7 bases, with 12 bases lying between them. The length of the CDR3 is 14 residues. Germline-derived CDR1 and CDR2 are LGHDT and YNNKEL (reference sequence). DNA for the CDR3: TGTGCCAGCAGCCAAGAACTGGGTCGCCGTGGCTACACCTTC. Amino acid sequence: CASSQELGRRGYTF.

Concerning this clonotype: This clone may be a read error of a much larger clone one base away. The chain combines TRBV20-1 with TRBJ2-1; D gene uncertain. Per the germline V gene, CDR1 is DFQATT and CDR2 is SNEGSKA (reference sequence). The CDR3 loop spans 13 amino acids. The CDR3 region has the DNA TGCAGTGCGGATGAAGGTTTTAACAATGAGCTGTTCTTC. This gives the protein CSADEGFNNELFF.

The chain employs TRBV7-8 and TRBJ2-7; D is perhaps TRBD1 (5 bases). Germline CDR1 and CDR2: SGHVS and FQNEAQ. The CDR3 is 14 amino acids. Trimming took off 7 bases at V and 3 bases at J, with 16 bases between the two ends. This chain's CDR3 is CASIPRTSNYEQYF. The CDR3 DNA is TGTGCCAGCATACCGAGGACAAGTAACTACGAGCAGTACTTC. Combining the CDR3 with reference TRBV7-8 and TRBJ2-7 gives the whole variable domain GAGVSQSPRYKVAKRGQDVALRCDPISGHVSLFWYQQALGQGPEFLTYFQNEAQLDKSGLPSDRFFAERPEGSVSTLKIQRTQQEDSAVYLCASIPRTSNYEQYFGPGTRLTVT.

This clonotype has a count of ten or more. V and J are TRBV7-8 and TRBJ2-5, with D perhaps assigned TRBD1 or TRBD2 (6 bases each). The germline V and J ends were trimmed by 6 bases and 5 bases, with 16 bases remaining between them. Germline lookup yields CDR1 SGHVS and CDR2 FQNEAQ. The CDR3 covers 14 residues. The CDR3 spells CASRTPGAGETQYF. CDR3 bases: TGTGCCAGCAGAACCCCGGGGGCAGGCGAGACCCAGTACTTC.

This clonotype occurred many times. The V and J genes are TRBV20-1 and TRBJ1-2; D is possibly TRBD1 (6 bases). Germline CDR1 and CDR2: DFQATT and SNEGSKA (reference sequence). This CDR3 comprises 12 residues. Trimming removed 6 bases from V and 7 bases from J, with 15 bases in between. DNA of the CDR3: TGCAGTGCCCCGGACAGCAGGGTTGGCTACACCTTC. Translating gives CSAPDSRVGYTF.

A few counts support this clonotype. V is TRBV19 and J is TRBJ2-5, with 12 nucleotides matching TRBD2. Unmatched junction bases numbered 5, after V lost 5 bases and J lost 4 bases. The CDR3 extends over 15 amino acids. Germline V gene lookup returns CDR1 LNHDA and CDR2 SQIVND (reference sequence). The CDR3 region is CASSARLAGAETQYF. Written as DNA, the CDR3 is TGTGCCAGTAGTGCCCGACTAGCGGGGGCAGAGACCCAGTACTTC.

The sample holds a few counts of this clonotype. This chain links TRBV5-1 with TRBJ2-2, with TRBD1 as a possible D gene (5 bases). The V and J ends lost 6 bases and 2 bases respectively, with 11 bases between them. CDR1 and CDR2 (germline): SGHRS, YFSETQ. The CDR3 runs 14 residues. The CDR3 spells CASNTQGNTGELFF. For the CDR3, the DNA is TGCGCCAGCAACACCCAGGGTAACACCGGGGAGCTGTTTTTT.

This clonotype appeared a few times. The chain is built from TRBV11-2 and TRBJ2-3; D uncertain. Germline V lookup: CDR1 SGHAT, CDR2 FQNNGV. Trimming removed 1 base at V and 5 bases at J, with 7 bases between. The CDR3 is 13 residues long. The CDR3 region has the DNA TGTGCCAGCAGCTTAGCCTCCGGAGATACGCAGTATTTT. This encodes CASSLASGDTQYF.

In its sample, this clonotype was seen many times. The CDR3 spells CASSLDSTAQETQYF. Here the CDR3 DNA reads TGTGCCAGCAGCTTAGATTCAACTGCCCAAGAGACCCAGTACTTC. This chain connects TRBV11-2 to TRBJ2-5; D unclear. Trimming shortened V by 0 bases and J by 1 base, and 9 bases separated the two germline ends. The CDR3 totals 15 residues. CDR1 SGHAT and CDR2 FQNNGV come from the germline V gene.

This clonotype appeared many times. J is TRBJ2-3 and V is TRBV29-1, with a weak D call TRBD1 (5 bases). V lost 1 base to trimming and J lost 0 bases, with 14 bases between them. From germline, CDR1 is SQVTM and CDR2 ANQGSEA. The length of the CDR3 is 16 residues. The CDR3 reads CSVEGTSASSTDTQYF. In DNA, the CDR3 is TGCAGCGTTGAAGGGACATCTGCCTCAAGCACAGATACGCAGTATTTT.

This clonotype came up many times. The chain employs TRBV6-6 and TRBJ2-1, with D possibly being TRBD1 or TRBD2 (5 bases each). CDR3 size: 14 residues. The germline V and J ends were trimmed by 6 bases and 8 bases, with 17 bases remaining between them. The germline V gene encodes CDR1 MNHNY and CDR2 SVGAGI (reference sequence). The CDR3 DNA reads TGTGCCAGCAGATCGGGACCCCAGGAAGATGAGCAGTTCTTC. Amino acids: CASRSGPQEDEQFF.

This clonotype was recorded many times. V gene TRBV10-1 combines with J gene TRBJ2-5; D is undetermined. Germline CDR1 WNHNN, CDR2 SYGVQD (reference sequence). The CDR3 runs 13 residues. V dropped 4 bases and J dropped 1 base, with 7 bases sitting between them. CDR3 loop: CASSGAAQETQYF. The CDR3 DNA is TGCGCCAGCAGTGGGGCAGCCCAAGAGACCCAGTACTTC.

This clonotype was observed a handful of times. The CDR3 here is CASSESGRPNTEAFF. The CDR3 DNA reads as TGCGCCAGCAGTGAGTCGGGGCGGCCGAACACTGAAGCTTTCTTT. This chain links TRBV10-1 with TRBJ1-1, with D possibly being TRBD1 (5 bases). The CDR3 totals 15 residues. The germline V gene has CDR1 WNHNN and CDR2 SYGVQD (reference sequence). Trimming cost V 0 bases and J 1 base, with 9 bases left between them.

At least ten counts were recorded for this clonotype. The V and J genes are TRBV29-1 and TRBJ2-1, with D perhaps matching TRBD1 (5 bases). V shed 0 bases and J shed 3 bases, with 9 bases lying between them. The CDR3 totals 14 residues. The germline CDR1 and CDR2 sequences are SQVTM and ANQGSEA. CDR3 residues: CSVEEWGGYNEQFF. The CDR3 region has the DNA TGCAGCGTTGAAGAATGGGGCGGCTACAATGAGCAGTTCTTC.

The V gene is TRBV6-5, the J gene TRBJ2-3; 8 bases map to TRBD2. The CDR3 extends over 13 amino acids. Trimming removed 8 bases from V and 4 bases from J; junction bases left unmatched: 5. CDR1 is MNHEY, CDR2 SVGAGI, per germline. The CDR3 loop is CASRRGDADTQYF. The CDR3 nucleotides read TGTGCCAGCCGGCGGGGGGACGCAGATACGCAGTATTTT.

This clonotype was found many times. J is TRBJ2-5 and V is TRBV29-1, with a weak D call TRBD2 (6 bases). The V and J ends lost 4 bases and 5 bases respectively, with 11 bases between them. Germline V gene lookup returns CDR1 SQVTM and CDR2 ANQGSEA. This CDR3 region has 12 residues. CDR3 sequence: CSVVEGRETQYF. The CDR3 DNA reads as TGCAGCGTTGTTGAAGGGAGGGAGACCCAGTACTTC.

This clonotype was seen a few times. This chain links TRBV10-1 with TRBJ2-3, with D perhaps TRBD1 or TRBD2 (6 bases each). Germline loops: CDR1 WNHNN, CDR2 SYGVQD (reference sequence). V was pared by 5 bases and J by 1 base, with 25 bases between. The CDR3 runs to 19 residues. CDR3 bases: TGCGCCAGCAGTACGACCACCTCGATGGAGGGGGGACGCACAGATACGCAGTATTTT. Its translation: CASSTTTSMEGGRTDTQYF.

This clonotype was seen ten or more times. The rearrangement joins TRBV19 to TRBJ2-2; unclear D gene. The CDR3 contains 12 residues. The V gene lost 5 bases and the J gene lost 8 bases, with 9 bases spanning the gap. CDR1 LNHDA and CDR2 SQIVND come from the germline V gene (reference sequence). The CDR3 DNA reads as TGTGCCAGTAGTGAGCTTGCGGGGGAGCTGTTTTTT. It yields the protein CASSELAGELFF. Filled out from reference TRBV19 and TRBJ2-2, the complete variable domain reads DGGITQSPKYLFRKEGQNVTLSCEQNLNHDAMYWYRQDPGQGLRLIYYSQIVNDFQKGDIAEGYSVSREKKESFPLTVTSAQKNPTAFYLCASSELAGELFFGEGSRLTVL.

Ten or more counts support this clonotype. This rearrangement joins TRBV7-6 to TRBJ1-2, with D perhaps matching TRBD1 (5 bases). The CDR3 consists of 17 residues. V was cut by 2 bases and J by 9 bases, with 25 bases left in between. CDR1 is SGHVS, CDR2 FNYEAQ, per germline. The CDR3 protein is CASSLWDVKGFKYCYTF. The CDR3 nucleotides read TGTGCCAGCAGCTTATGGGACGTGAAGGGGTTCAAATATTGCTACACCTTC.

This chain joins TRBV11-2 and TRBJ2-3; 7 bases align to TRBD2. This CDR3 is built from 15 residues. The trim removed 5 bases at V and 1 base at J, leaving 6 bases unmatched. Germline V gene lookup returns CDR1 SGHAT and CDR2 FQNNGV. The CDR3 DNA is TGTGCCAGCAGCCCTGGGGGAGGGGGCACAGATACGCAGTATTTT. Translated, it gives CASSPGGGGTDTQYF.

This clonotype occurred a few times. Written as DNA, the CDR3 is TGCAGTGCTAGAGATCGCGCGGTTAGCACAGATACGCAGTATTTT. It specifies CSARDRAVSTDTQYF. The chain employs TRBV20-1 and TRBJ2-3; D gene uncertain. This CDR3 spans 15 amino acids. The V and J ends lost 0 bases and 0 bases respectively, with 10 bases between them. CDR1 DFQATT and CDR2 SNEGSKA come from the germline V gene (reference sequence).

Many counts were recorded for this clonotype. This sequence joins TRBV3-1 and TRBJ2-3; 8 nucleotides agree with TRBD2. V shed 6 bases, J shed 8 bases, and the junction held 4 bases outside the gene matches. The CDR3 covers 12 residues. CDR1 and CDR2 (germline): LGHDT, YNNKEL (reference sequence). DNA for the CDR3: TGTGCCAGCAGTTCGGGGGGGAGTACGCAGTATTTT. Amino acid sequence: CASSSGGSTQYF.

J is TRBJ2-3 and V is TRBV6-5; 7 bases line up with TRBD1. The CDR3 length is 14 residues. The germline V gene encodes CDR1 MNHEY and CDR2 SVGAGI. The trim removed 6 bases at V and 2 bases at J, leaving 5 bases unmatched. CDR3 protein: CASSRQGFTDTQYF. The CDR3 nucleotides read TGTGCCAGCAGCCGACAGGGTTTCACAGATACGCAGTATTTT.

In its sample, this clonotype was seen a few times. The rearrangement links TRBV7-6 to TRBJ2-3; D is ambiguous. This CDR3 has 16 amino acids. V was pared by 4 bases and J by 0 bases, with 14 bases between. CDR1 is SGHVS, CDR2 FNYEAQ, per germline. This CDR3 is CASSSSGHPSTDTQYF. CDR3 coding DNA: TGTGCCAGCAGCTCAAGTGGCCACCCTAGCACAGATACGCAGTATTTT.

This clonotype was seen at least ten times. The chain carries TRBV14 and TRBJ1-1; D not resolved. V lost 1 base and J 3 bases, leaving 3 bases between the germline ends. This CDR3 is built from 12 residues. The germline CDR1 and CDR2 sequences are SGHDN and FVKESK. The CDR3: CASSQGHTEAFF. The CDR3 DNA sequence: TGTGCCAGCAGCCAAGGGCACACTGAAGCTTTCTTT.